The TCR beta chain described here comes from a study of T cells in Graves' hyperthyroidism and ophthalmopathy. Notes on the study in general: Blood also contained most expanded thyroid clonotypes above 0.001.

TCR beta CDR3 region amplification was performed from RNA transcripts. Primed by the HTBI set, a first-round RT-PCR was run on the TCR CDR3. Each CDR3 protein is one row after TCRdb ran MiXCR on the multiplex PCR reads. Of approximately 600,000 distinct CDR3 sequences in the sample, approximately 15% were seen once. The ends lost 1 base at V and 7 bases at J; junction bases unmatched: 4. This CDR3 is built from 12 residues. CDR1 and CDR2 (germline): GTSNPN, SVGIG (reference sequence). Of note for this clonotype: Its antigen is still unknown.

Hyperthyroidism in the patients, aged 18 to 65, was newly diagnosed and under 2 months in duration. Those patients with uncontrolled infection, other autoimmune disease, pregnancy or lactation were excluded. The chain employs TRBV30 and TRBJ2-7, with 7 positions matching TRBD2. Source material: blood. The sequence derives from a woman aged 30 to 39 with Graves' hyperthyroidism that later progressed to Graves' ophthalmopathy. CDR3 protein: CAWSEGLREQYF. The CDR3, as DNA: TGTGCCTGGAGTGAGGGACTAAGGGAGCAGTACTTC. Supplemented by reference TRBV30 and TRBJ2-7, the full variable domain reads SQTIHQWPATLVQPVGSPLSLECTVEGTSNPNLYWYRQAAGRGLQLLFYSVGIGQISSEVPQNLSASRPQDRQFILSSKKLLLSDSGFYLCAWSEGLREQYFGPGTRLTVT.